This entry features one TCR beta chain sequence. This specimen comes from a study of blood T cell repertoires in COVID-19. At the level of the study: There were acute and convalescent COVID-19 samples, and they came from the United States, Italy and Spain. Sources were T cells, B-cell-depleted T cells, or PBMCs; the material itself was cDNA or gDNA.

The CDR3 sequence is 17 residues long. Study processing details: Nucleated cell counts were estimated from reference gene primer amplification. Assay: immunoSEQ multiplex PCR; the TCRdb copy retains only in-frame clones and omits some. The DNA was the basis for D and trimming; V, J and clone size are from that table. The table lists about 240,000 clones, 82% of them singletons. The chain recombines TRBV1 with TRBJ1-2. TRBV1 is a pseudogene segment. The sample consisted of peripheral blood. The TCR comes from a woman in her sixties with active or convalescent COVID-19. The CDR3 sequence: CTSTPFVRRRANYGYTF. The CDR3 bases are TGCACCAGCACCCCTTTTGTCCGCAGGCGGGCGAACTATGGCTACACCTTC.